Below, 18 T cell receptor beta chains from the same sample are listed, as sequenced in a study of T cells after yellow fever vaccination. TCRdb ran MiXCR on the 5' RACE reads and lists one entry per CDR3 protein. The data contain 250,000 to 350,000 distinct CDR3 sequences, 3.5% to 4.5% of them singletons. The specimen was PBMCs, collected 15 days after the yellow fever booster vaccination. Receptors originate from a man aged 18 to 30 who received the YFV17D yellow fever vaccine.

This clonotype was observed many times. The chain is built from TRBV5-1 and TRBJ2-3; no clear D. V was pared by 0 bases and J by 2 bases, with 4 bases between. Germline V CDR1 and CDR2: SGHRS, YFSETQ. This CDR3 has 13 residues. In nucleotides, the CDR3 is TGCGCCAGCAGCTTGGCCGACACAGATACGCAGTATTTT. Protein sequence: CASSLADTDTQYF.

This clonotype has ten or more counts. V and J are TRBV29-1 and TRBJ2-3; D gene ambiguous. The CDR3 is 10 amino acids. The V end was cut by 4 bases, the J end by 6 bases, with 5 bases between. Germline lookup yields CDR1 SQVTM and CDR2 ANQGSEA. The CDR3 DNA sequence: TGCAGCGTTGGCGACGATACGCAGTATTTT. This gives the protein CSVGDDTQYF.

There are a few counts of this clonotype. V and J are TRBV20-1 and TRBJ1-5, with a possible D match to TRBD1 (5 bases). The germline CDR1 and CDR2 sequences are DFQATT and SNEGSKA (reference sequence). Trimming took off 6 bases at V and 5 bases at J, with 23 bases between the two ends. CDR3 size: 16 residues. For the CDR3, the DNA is TGCAGTGCCCTAAAAACAGGCTCCCCCCCGGATCAGCCCCAGCATTTT. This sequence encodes CSALKTGSPPDQPQHF.

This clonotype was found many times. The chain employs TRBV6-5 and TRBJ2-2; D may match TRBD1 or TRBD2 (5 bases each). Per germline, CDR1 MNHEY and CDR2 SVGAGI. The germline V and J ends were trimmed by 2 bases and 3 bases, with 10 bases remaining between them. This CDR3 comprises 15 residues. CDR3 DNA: TGTGCCAGCAGTTACCGGGACCCTTACACCGGGGAGCTGTTTTTT. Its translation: CASSYRDPYTGELFF.

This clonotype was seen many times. The chain's CDR3 is CASRSPGGFTEAFF. DNA of the CDR3: TGTGCCAGCAGATCCCCCGGGGGCTTCACTGAAGCTTTCTTT. The chain employs TRBV6-6 and TRBJ1-1; tentatively, D is TRBD1 (6 bases). CDR3 length: 14 amino acids. Trimming stripped 6 bases from V and 4 bases from J, with 15 bases between. Per the germline V gene, CDR1 is MNHNY and CDR2 is SVGAGI (reference sequence).

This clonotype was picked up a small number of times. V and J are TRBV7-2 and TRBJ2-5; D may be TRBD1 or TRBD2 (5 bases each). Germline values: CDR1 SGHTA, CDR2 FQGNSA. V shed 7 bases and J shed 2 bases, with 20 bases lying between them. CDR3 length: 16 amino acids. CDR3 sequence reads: CASKTTGTRRQETQYF. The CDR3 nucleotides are TGTGCCAGCAAAACAACCGGGACGAGGAGACAAGAGACCCAGTACTTC.

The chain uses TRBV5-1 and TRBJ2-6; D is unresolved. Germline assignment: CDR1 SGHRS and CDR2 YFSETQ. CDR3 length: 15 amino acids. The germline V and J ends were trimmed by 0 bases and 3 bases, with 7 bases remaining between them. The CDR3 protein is CASSLEGFGANVLTF. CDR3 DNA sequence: TGCGCCAGCAGCTTGGAAGGGTTTGGGGCCAACGTCCTGACTTTC.

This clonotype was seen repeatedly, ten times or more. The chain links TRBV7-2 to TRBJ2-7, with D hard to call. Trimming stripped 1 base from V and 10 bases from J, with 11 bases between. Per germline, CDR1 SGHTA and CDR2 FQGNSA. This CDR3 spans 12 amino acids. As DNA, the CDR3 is TGTGCCAGCAGCTTAGTGAGTTTTCGACAGTACTTC. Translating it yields CASSLVSFRQYF.

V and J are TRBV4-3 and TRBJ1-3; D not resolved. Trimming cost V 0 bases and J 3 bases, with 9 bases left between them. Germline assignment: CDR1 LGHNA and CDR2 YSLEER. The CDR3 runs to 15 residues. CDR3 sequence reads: CASSQEGVFGNTIYF. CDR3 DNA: TGCGCCAGCAGCCAAGAGGGTGTGTTTGGAAACACCATATATTTT.

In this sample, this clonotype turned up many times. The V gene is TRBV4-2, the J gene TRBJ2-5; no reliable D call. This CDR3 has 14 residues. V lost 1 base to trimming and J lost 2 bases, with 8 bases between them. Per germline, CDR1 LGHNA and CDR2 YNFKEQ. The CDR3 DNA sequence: TGTGCCAGCAGCCAAGTGCATACACAAGAGACCCAGTACTTC. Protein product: CASSQVHTQETQYF.

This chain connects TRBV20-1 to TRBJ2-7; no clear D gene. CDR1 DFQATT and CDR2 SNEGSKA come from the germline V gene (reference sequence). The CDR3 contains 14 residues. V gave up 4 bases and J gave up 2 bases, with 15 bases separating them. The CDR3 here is CSATLNAATYEQYV. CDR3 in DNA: TGCAGTGCTACTCTGAACGCGGCTACCTACGAGCAGTACGTC.

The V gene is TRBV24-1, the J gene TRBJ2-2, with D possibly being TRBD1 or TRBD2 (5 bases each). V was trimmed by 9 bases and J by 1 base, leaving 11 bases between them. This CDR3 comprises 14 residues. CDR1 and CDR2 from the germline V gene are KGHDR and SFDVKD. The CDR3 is CATSLGGNTGELFF. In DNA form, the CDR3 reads TGTGCCACCTCACTTGGGGGGAACACCGGGGAGCTGTTTTTT.

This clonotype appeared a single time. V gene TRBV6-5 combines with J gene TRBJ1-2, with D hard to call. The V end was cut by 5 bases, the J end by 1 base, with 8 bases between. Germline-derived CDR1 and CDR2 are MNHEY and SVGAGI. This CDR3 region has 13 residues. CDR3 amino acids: CASSPPSNYGYTF. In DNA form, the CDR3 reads TGTGCCAGCAGTCCCCCCAGTAACTATGGCTACACCTTC.

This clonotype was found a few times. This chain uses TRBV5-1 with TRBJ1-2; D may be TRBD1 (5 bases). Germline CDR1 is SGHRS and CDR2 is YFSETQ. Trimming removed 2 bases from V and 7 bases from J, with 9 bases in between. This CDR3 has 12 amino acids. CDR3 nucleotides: TGCGCCAGCAGCTTTGATGGGGGTGGCTACACCTTC. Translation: CASSFDGGGYTF.

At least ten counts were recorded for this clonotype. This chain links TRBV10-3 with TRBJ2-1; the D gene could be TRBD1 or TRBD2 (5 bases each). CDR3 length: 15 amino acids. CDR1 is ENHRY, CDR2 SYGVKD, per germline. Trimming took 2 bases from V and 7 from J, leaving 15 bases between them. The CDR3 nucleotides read TGTGCCATCAGTGAGAGACGGGGCCAGATAAATGAGCAGTTCTTC. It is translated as CAISERRGQINEQFF.

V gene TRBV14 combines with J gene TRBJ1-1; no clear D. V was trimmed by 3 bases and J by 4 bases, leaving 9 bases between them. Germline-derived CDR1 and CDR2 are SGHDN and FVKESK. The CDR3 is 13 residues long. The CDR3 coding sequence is TGTGCCAGCAGCCAGAACCAACGCACTGAAGCTTTCTTT. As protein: CASSQNQRTEAFF.

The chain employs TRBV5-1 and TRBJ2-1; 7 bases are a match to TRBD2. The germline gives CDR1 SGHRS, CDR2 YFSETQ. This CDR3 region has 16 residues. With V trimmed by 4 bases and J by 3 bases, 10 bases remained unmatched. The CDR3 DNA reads TGCGCCAGCAGCGTGGGGCCCGGGGGGATCTACAATGAGCAGTTCTTC. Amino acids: CASSVGPGGIYNEQFF.

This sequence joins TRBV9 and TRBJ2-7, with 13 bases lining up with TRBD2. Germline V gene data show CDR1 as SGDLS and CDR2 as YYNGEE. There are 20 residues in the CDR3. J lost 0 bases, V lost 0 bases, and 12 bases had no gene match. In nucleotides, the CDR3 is TGTGCCAGCAGCGTAGGAGTCCGACTAGCGGGGGGACGGAGCTCCTACGAGCAGTACGTC. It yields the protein CASSVGVRLAGGRSSYEQYV.